This entry is about one T cell receptor (beta chain). Cells designated naive CD8 were CD45RO-negative and were positively selected for CCR7, with terminally differentiated effector memory CD45RA+ cells excluded. V was clipped by 3 bases and J by 2 bases; unmatched bases: 3. This CDR3 contains 14 residues. CDR1 is SGDLS, CDR2 YYNGEE, per germline. The assay was immunoSEQ multiplex PCR, and TCRdb's table has in-frame clones only and misses some. The sample carries over 800,000 clones, 85% to 95% recorded once. The sample comes from a study of shared clonotypes between healthy human individuals. Study as a whole: The study drew on two women and a few men aged 18 to 49 as donors.

The rearrangement joins TRBV9 to TRBJ2-7, with TRBD1 matching over 9 bases. The TCR was taken from a man aged 25 to 40 in good health. The material sequenced was naive CD8+ T cells sorted from blood. The CDR3 nucleotides are TGTGCCAGCAGCGGAAGGACAGGGGCCTACGAGCAGTACTTC. It specifies CASSGRTGAYEQYF.